This T cell receptor beta chain was recorded in a study of blood T cells in healthy people across ages. Notes on the study in general: The recorded TCR beta diversity per million T cells decreased in a roughly linear manner with age. Changes in expanded clonotypes were possibly confounded, as the CMV status of donors was unknown.

The authors ran a second PCR of about 6 to 12 cycles using a sample-barcoded 5' primer and a J-beta primer mix. TCRdb passed the 5' RACE reads through MiXCR, listing each CDR3 protein once. The sample contains some 1.5 million distinct CDR3 sequences, 28% of which appear only once. Each sample used at least 7 million PBMCs. In this sample, this clonotype turned up many times. Antigen unknown. The TCR originated in a woman aged 25 to 39 in good health. Sequences were obtained from blood.

The CDR3 protein is CASSDGSYEQYF. The CDR3, as DNA: TGTGCCAGCAGCGACGGAAGCTACGAGCAGTACTTC. J is TRBJ2-7 and V is TRBV9; D not certain. This CDR3 is built from 12 residues. Germline CDR1 reads SGDLS; CDR2 reads YYNGEE. Trimming took off 3 bases at V and 3 bases at J, with 7 bases between the two ends.